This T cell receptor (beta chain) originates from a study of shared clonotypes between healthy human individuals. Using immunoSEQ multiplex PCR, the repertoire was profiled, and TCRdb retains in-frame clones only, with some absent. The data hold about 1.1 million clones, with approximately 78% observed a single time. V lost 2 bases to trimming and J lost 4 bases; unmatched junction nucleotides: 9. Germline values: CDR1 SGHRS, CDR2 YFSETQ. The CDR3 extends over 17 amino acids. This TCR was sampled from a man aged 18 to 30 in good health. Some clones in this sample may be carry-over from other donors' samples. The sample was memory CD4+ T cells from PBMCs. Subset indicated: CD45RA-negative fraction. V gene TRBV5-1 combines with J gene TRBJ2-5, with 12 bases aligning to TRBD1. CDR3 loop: CASSLARGQGAGETQYF. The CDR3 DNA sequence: TGCGCCAGCAGCTTAGCCAGGGGACAGGGGGCCGGAGAGACCCAGTACTTC.